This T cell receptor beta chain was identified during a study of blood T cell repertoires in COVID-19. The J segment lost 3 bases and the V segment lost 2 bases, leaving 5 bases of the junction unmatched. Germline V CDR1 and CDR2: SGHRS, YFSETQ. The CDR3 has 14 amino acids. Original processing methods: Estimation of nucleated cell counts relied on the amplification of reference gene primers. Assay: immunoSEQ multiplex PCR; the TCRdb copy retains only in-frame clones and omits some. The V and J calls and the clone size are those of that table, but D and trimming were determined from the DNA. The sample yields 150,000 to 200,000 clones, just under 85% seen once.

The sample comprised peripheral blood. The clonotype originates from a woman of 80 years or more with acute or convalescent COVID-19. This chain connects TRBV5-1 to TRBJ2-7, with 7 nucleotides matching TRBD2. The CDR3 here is CASSFTSANYEQYF. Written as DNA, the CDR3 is TGCGCCAGCAGCTTTACTAGCGCCAACTACGAGCAGTACTTC.